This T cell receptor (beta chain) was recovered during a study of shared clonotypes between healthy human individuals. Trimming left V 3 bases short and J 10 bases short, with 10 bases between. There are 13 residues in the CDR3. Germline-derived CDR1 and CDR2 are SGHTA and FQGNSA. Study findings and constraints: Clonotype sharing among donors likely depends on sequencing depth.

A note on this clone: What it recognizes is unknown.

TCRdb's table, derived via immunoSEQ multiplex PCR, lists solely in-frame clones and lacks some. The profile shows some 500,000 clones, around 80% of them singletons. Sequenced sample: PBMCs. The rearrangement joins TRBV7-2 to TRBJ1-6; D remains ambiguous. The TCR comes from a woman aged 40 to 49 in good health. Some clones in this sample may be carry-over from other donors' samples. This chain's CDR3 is CASSFGRDSPLHF. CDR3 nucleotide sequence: TGTGCCAGCAGCTTTGGCAGAGACTCACCCCTCCACTTT.